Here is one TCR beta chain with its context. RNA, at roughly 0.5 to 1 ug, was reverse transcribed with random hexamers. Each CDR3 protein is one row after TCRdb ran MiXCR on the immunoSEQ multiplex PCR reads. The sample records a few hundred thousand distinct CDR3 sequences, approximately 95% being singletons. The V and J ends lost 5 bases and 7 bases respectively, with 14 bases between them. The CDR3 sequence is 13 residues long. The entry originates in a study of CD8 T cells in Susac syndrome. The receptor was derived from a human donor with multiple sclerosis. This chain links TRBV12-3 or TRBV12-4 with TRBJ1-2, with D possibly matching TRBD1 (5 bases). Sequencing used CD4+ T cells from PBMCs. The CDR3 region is CASSPTEKVGYTF. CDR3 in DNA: TGTGCCAGCAGTCCGACAGAGAAAGTTGGCTACACCTTC.